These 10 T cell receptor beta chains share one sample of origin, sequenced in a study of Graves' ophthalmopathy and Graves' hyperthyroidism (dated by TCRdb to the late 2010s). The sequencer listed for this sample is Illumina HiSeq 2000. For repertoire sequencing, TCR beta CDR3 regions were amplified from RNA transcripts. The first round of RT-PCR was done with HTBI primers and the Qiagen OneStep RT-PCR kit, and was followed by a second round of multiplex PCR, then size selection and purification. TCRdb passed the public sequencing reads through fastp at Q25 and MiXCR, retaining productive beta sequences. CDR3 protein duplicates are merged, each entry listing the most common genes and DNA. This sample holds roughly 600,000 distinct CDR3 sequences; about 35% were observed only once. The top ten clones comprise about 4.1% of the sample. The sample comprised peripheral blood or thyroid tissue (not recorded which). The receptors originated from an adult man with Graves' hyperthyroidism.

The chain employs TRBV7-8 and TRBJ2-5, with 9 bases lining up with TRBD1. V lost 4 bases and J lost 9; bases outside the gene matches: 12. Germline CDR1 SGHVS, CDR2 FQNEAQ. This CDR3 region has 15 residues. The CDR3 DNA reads TGTGCCAGCAGCTCAGGGACAGGGATGAATTGGGCCCAGTACTTC. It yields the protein CASSSGTGMNWAQYF.

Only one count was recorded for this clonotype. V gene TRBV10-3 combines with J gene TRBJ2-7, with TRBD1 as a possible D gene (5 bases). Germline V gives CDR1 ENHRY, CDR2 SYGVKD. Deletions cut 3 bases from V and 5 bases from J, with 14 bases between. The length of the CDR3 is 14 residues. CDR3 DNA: TGTGCCATCAGTGACTCAGCGACAGCCAACGAGCAGTACTTC. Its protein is CAISDSATANEQYF.

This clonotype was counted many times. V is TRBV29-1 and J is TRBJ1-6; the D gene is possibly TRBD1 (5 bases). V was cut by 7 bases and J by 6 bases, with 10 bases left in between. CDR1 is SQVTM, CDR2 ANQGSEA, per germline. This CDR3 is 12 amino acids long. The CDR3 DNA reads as TGCAGCGGGGGGGACGGTAATTCACCCCTCCACTTT. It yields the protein CSGGDGNSPLHF.

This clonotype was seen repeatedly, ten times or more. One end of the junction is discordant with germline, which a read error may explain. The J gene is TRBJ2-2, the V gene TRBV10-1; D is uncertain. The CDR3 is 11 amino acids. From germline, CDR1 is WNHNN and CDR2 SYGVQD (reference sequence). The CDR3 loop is CASSDTGELFF. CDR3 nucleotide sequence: TGTGCCAGCAGTGACACCGGGGAGCTGTTTTTT.

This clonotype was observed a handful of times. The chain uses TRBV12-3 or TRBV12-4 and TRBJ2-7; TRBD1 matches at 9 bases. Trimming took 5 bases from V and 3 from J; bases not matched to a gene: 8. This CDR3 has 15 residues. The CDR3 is CASSPGDRGDYEQYF. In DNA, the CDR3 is TGTGCCAGCAGTCCCGGCGACAGGGGGGACTACGAGCAGTACTTC.

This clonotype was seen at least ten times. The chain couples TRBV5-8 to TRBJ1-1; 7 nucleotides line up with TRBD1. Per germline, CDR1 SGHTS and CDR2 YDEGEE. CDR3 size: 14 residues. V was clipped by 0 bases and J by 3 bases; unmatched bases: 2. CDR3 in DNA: TGTGCCAGCAGCTTGGACAGGGGTTACACTGAAGCTTTCTTT. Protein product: CASSLDRGYTEAFF.

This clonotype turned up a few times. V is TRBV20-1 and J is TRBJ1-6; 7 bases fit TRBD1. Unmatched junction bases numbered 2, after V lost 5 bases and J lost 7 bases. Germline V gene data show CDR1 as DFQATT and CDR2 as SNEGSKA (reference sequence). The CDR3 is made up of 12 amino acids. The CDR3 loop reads CSASRGNSPLHF. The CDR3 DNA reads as TGCAGTGCTTCCAGGGGGAATTCACCCCTCCACTTT.

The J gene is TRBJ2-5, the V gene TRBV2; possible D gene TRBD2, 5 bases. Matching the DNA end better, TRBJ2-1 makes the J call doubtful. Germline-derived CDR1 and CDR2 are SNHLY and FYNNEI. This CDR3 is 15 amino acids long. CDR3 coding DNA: TGTGCCAGCATTGAGGGTTGGGGTGGCTACAATGAGCAGTTCTTC. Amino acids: CASIEGWGGYNEQFF.

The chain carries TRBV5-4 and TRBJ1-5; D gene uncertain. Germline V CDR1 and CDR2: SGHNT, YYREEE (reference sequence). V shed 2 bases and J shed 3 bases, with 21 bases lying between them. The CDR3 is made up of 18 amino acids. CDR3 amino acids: CASSFGPTGVFDNQPQHF. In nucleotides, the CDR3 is TGTGCCAGCAGCTTTGGGCCAACTGGGGTATTTGACAATCAGCCCCAGCATTTT.

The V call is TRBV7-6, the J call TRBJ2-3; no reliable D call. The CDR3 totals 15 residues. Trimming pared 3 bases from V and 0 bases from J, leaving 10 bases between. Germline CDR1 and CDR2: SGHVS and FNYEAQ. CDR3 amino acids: CASSLGEQSTDTQYF. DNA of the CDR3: TGTGCCAGCAGCTTGGGTGAGCAGAGCACAGATACGCAGTATTTT.